A selection of T cell receptor beta chains follows, all from one sample in a study of monozygotic twins with cystic fibrosis. The assay was immunoSEQ multiplex PCR, and TCRdb's table has in-frame clones only and misses some. The data hold around 17,000 clones, with around 96% observed a single time. The sample comprised blood. The receptor set was obtained from a girl aged 2 to 9 with cystic fibrosis. Both conserved end residues are part of each CDR3. A D gene is named only where the DNA matches it firmly. Rows may omit the clone size; those that give it use once, few, many or a size class.

J gene: TRBJ2-7
D gene: NA
V gene: TRBV6-1
CDR3 length: 12
clone size: NA
CDR3 protein: CASRGTNYEQYF
CDR3 DNA: TGTGCCAGCAGGGGAACCAACTACGAGCAGTACTTC

J gene: TRBJ1-2
D gene: TRBD1
V gene: TRBV11-2
CDR3 length: 16
clone size: NA
CDR3 protein: CASSLTRDRGQYGYTF
CDR3 DNA: TGTGCCAGCAGCTTAACCCGGGACAGGGGGCAATATGGCTACACCTTC

J gene: TRBJ1-1
D gene: NA
V gene: TRBV5-8
CDR3 length: 13
clone size: NA
CDR3 protein: CASSPYYGTEAFF
CDR3 DNA: TGTGCCAGCAGCCCATACTACGGGACAGAAGCTTTCTTT

J gene: TRBJ2-5
D gene: TRBD1
V gene: TRBV4-1
CDR3 length: 15
clone size: once
CDR3 protein: CASSQTTDRAETQYF
CDR3 DNA: TGCGCCAGCAGCCAAACTACCGACAGGGCAGAGACCCAGTACTTC

J gene: TRBJ2-7
D gene: TRBD1
V gene: TRBV9
CDR3 length: 15
clone size: NA
CDR3 protein: CASSAGDRVADEQYF
CDR3 DNA: TGTGCCAGCAGCGCGGGGGACAGGGTGGCCGACGAGCAGTACTTC

J gene: TRBJ2-5
D gene: NA
V gene: TRBV15
CDR3 length: 15
clone size: NA
CDR3 protein: CATSRPSVYQETQYF
CDR3 DNA: TGTGCCACCAGCAGACCGTCAGTGTACCAAGAGACCCAGTACTTC

J gene: TRBJ1-1
D gene: NA
V gene: TRBV10-3
CDR3 length: 17
clone size: NA
CDR3 protein: CAISGTEGKSFERKAFF
CDR3 DNA: TGTGCCATCAGCGGGACTGAAGGAAAAAGCTTTGAGCGCAAAGCTTTCTTT

J gene: TRBJ2-3
D gene: NA
V gene: TRBV4-3
CDR3 length: 17
clone size: NA
CDR3 protein: CASSQVETMGPTDTQYF
CDR3 DNA: TGCGCCAGCAGCCAAGTGGAGACTATGGGGCCCACAGATACGCAGTATTTT

J gene: TRBJ2-3
D gene: NA
V gene: TRBV14
CDR3 length: 16
clone size: NA
CDR3 protein: CASSQRGTSSTDTQYF
CDR3 DNA: TGTGCCAGCAGCCAACGCGGGACGTCTAGCACAGATACGCAGTATTTT

J gene: TRBJ1-2
D gene: TRBD1
V gene: TRBV6-4
CDR3 length: 16
clone size: NA
CDR3 protein: CASSDSGQGAHYGYTF
CDR3 DNA: TGTGCCAGCAGTGACTCAGGACAGGGGGCCCACTATGGCTACACCTTC

J gene: TRBJ2-3
D gene: TRBD2
V gene: TRBV5-1
CDR3 length: 16
clone size: once
CDR3 protein: CASSLDPGGPTDTQYF
CDR3 DNA: TGCGCCAGCAGCTTGGACCCGGGGGGGCCGACAGATACGCAGTATTTT

J gene: TRBJ2-2
D gene: TRBD2
V gene: TRBV18
CDR3 length: 15
clone size: NA
CDR3 protein: CASSPSGGVTGELFF
CDR3 DNA: TGTGCCAGCTCACCATCCGGGGGGGTCACCGGGGAGCTGTTTTTT

J gene: TRBJ1-1
D gene: NA
V gene: TRBV6-5
CDR3 length: 14
clone size: NA
CDR3 protein: CASSYQGGGAEAFF
CDR3 DNA: TGTGCCAGCAGTTACCAGGGCGGGGGGGCTGAAGCTTTCTTT

J gene: TRBJ1-2
D gene: TRBD1
V gene: TRBV9
CDR3 length: 14
clone size: NA
CDR3 protein: CASSGGGQNYGYTF
CDR3 DNA: TGTGCCAGCAGCGGCGGGGGACAGAACTATGGCTACACCTTC

J gene: TRBJ1-6
D gene: NA
V gene: TRBV5-1
CDR3 length: 14
clone size: few
CDR3 protein: CASSLSRVNSPLHF
CDR3 DNA: TGCGCCAGCAGCTTGTCTCGGGTTAATTCACCCCTCCACTTT

J gene: TRBJ1-1
D gene: NA
V gene: TRBV10-2
CDR3 length: 13
clone size: NA
CDR3 protein: CASSEWAETEAFF
CDR3 DNA: TGCGCCAGCAGTGAGTGGGCTGAAACTGAAGCTTTCTTT

J gene: TRBJ1-3
D gene: NA
V gene: TRBV11-2
CDR3 length: 16
clone size: NA
CDR3 protein: CASSLVLRDSGNTIYF
CDR3 DNA: TGTGCCAGCAGCTTAGTTTTACGAGACTCTGGAAACACCATATATTTT

J gene: TRBJ1-2
D gene: NA
V gene: TRBV11-2
CDR3 length: 13
clone size: few
CDR3 protein: CASSLGVWYGYTF
CDR3 DNA: TGTGCCAGCAGCTTAGGTGTATGGTATGGCTACACCTTC

J gene: TRBJ1-4
D gene: NA
V gene: TRBV7-2
CDR3 length: 14
clone size: NA
CDR3 protein: CASSTTGWDEKLFF
CDR3 DNA: TGTGCCAGCAGTACGACAGGATGGGACGAAAAACTGTTTTTT

J gene: TRBJ2-5
D gene: NA
V gene: TRBV6-1
CDR3 length: 13
clone size: NA
CDR3 protein: CASSIGQQETQYF
CDR3 DNA: TGTGCCAGCAGTATCGGACAGCAAGAGACCCAGTACTTC

J gene: TRBJ1-4
D gene: NA
V gene: TRBV28
CDR3 length: 17
clone size: NA
CDR3 protein: CASSLLDVRGRGGKLFF
CDR3 DNA: TGTGCCAGCAGTTTATTGGATGTTCGGGGGCGAGGCGGAAAACTGTTTTTT

J gene: TRBJ2-7
D gene: NA
V gene: TRBV6-5
CDR3 length: 14
clone size: NA
CDR3 protein: CASSYGRHDYEQYF
CDR3 DNA: TGTGCCAGCAGTTACGGGCGACATGACTACGAGCAGTACTTC

J gene: TRBJ2-5
D gene: TRBD1
V gene: TRBV7-9
CDR3 length: 16
clone size: NA
CDR3 protein: CASSLGWQGESETQYF
CDR3 DNA: TGTGCCAGCAGCTTAGGGTGGCAGGGGGAATCGGAGACCCAGTACTTC

J gene: TRBJ2-7
D gene: NA
V gene: TRBV7-2
CDR3 length: 15
clone size: once
CDR3 protein: CASSSPDYYSYEQYF
CDR3 DNA: TGTGCCAGCAGCTCCCCGGACTATTACTCCTACGAGCAGTACTTC

J gene: TRBJ2-5
D gene: NA
V gene: TRBV7-9
CDR3 length: 17
clone size: once
CDR3 protein: CASSSVNPGPLGETQYF
CDR3 DNA: TGTGCCAGCAGCTCTGTTAATCCGGGCCCTCTGGGGGAGACCCAGTACTTC

J gene: TRBJ1-6
D gene: NA
V gene: TRBV6-6
CDR3 length: 16
clone size: NA
CDR3 protein: CASSSEERKGSSPLHF
CDR3 DNA: TGTGCCAGCAGTTCGGAAGAAAGAAAGGGGAGTTCACCCCTCCACTTT

J gene: TRBJ2-2
D gene: TRBD2
V gene: TRBV7-9
CDR3 length: 16
clone size: NA
CDR3 protein: CASSLVAGGNTGELFF
CDR3 DNA: TGTGCCAGCAGCTTAGTAGCGGGGGGGAACACCGGGGAGCTGTTTTTT

J gene: TRBJ1-2
D gene: NA
V gene: TRBV4-3
CDR3 length: 19
clone size: NA
CDR3 protein: CASSLLVAGQLVRDYGYTF
CDR3 DNA: TGCGCCAGCAGCCTTCTCGTGGCGGGACAATTAGTTAGAGACTATGGCTACACCTTC

J gene: TRBJ2-3
D gene: NA
V gene: TRBV4-1
CDR3 length: 15
clone size: NA
CDR3 protein: CASSQDGTSTDTQYF
CDR3 DNA: TGCGCCAGCAGCCAAGACGGGACTAGCACAGATACGCAGTATTTT

J gene: TRBJ1-1
D gene: NA
V gene: TRBV5-1
CDR3 length: 14
clone size: NA
CDR3 protein: CASNHRDKNTEAFF
CDR3 DNA: TGCGCCAGCAACCACCGGGATAAGAACACTGAAGCTTTCTTT

J gene: TRBJ2-3
D gene: TRBD2
V gene: TRBV29-1
CDR3 length: 14
clone size: NA
CDR3 protein: CSVESGGSTDTQYF
CDR3 DNA: TGCAGCGTTGAGTCCGGGGGGAGCACAGATACGCAGTATTTT

J gene: TRBJ2-7
D gene: NA
V gene: TRBV6-5
CDR3 length: 12
clone size: NA
CDR3 protein: CASTPSPSEQYF
CDR3 DNA: TGTGCCAGCACCCCCTCGCCCTCCGAGCAGTACTTC